The present TCR beta chain was sequenced within a study of blood T cells in healthy people across ages. General observations from the study: CMV infection status of these donors was not known.

As regards this clonotype: Its antigen is still unknown.

Then a second PCR, running roughly 6 to 12 cycles, was carried out with a sample-barcoded 5' primer and a J-beta primer mix. TCRdb processed the 5' RACE reads anew with MiXCR; each CDR3 protein has one entry. Of 650,000 to 950,000 distinct CDR3 sequences in the sample, under 45% were seen once. This CDR3 contains 12 residues. V lost 5 bases, J lost 7 bases, and 11 bases lay in between. This TCR was recovered from a man between 60 and 75 years old in good health. Sequenced input: blood. The chain carries TRBV12-3 or TRBV12-4 and TRBJ1-1; tentative D call: TRBD1 (5 bases). CDR3 protein: CASSTRRGEAFF. CDR3 sequence (DNA): TGTGCCAGCAGTACACGGAGGGGTGAAGCTTTCTTT.